One T cell receptor beta chain is described in this entry. Its specificity is not known. The PCR made use of 60 Vbeta and 13 Jbeta primers. Produced via immunoSEQ multiplex PCR; TCRdb's table is partial and in-frame only. The repertoire includes around 150,000 clones, about 74% of them detected once, and approximately 4.9% sits in the top ten. This entry is derived from a study of cytomegalovirus exposure and HLA in healthy donors. Study summary: Earlier, 150 million to 200 million T cells were analyzed, and about 100 million unique TCR beta sequences were found among them. Study-level points and caveats: Approximately 160 TCR beta chains were listed as cytomegalovirus-associated. Later findings reportedly placed an Asian-associated ancestry cluster below the roughly 730-donor mean for N-insertions. A classifier reportedly called cytomegalovirus status with high sensitivity and specificity.

CDR3 size: 16 residues. Germline trimming cut 4 bases from V and 5 bases from J; bases unmatched to any gene: 14. In germline, CDR1 is SGDLS, CDR2 YYNGEE. This chain links TRBV9 with TRBJ2-7; TRBD1 agrees at 8 bases. The sample comprised PBMCs. This clonotype originated in a woman aged 50 to 60 in good health and CMV-seronegative. As DNA, the CDR3 is TGTGCCAGCAGCAAAGGACCGGGACAGGATGGTAACGAGCAGTACTTC. Encoded protein: CASSKGPGQDGNEQYF. The whole variable domain, remainder taken from reference TRBV9 and TRBJ2-7, is DSGVTQTPKHLITATGQRVTLRCSPRSGDLSVYWYQQSLDQGLQFLIQYYNGEERAKGNILERFSAQQFPDLHSELNLSSLELGDSALYFCASSKGPGQDGNEQYFGPGTRLTVT.